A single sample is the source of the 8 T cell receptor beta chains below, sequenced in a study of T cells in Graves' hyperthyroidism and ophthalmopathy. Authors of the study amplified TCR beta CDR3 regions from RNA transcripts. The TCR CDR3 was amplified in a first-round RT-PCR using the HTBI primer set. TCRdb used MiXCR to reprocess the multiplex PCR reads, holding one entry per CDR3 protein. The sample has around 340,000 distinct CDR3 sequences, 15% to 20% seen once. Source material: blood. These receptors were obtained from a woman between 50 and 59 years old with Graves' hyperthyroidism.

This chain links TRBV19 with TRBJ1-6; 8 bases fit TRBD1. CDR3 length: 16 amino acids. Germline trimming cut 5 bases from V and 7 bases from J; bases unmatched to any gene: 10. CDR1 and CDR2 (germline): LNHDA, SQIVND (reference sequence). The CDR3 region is CASSRGTGQRNSPLHF. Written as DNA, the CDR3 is TGTGCCAGTAGTCGGGGGACAGGTCAGCGGAATTCACCCCTCCACTTT. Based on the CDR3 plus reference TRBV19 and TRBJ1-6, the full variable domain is DGGITQSPKYLFRKEGQNVTLSCEQNLNHDAMYWYRQDPGQGLRLIYYSQIVNDFQKGDIAEGYSVSREKKESFPLTVTSAQKNPTAFYLCASSRGTGQRNSPLHFGNGTRLTVT.

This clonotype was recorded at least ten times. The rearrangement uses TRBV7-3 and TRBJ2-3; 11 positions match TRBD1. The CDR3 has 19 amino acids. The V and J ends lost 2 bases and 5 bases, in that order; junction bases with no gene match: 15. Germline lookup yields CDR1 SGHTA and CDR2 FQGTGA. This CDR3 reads CASSLSAYWTGGGEDTQYF. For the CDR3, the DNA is TGTGCCAGCAGCTTATCGGCCTATTGGACAGGGGGCGGTGAAGATACGCAGTATTTT.

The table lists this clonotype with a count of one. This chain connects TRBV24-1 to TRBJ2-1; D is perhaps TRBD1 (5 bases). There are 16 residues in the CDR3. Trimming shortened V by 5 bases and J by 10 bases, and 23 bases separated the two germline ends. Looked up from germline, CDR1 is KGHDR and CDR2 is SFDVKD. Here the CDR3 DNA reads TGTGCCACCAGTGCCGAAGGGCCGGAGACTCAGGGAGAGCAGTTCTTC. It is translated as CATSAEGPETQGEQFF.

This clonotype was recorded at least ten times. This chain's CDR3 is CATSDRLSVVGAFF. CDR3 sequence (DNA): TGTGCCACCAGTGATCGCCTGTCGGTCGTCGGGGCTTTCTTT. The chain couples TRBV24-1 to TRBJ1-1; D not resolved. Germline V gene sequence: CDR1 KGHDR, CDR2 SFDVKD. This CDR3 comprises 14 residues. Trimming took 3 bases from V and 11 from J, leaving 18 bases between them.

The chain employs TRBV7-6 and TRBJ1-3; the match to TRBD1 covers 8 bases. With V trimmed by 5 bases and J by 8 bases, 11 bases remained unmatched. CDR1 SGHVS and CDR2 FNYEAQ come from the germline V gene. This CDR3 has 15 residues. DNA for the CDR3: TGTGCCAGCAGCCAGGACCGGACAGGGTGGCACACCATATATTTT. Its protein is CASSQDRTGWHTIYF. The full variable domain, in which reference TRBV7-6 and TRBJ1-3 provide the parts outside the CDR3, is GAGVSQSPRYKVTKRGQDVALRCDPISGHVSLYWYRQALGQGPEFLTYFNYEAQQDKSGLPNDRFSAERPEGSISTLTIQRTEQRDSAMYRCASSQDRTGWHTIYFGEGSWLTVV.

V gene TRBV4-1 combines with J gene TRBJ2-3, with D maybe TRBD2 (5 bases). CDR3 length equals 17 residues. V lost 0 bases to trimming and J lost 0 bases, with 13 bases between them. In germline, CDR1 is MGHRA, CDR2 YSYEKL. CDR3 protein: CASSQDSGGFSTDTQYF. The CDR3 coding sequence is TGCGCCAGCAGCCAAGATTCGGGCGGGTTTAGCACAGATACGCAGTATTTT.

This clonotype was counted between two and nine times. CDR3 loop: CASTFRGLTDTQYF. The CDR3 coding sequence is TGTGCCAGCACCTTCCGGGGCCTCACAGATACGCAGTATTTT. The rearrangement uses TRBV28 and TRBJ2-3, with D perhaps TRBD1 or TRBD2 (5 bases each). This CDR3 is built from 14 residues. V was clipped by 7 bases and J by 2 bases, with 13 bases between them. The germline V gene encodes CDR1 MDHEN and CDR2 SYDVKM.

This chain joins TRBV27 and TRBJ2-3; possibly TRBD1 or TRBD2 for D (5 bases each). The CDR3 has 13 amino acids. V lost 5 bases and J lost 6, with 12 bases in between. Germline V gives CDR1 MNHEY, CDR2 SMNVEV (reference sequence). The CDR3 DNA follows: TGTGCCAGCAGTGCCGAGTGGGGGGATACGCAGTATTTT. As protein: CASSAEWGDTQYF.